These 25 T cell receptor beta chains came from one sample sequenced in a study of T cells in Graves' hyperthyroidism and ophthalmopathy. TCR beta CDR3 region amplification was performed from RNA transcripts. The HTBI primer set served for first-round RT-PCR of the TCR CDR3. TCRdb used MiXCR to reprocess the multiplex PCR reads, holding one entry per CDR3 protein. The repertoire holds around 600,000 distinct CDR3 sequences, with 12% to 15% as singletons. Source material: blood. Receptors were obtained from a woman aged 18-29 years with Graves' ophthalmopathy.

This clonotype has at least ten counts. The gene calls are TRBV12-3 or TRBV12-4 and TRBJ2-7; D gene ambiguous. The CDR3 is made up of 14 amino acids. The ends were cut back, 4 bases at V and 7 bases at J, with 17 bases in the middle. The CDR3 region is CASSSGDPKGEQYF. Here the CDR3 DNA reads TGTGCCAGCAGTTCAGGCGACCCCAAAGGAGAGCAGTACTTC.

Concerning this clonotype itself: A much bigger clone sits one base away, suggesting this may be a read error. The chain uses TRBV29-1 and TRBJ2-3; D may be TRBD2 (5 bases). CDR1 is SQVTM, CDR2 ANQGSEA, per germline. This CDR3 comprises 14 residues. Written as DNA, the CDR3 is TGCAGCGTTGAGATCGGGATATCCACAGCTACGCAGTATTTT. Its translation: CSVEIGISTATQYF.

The chain couples TRBV6-2 or TRBV6-3 to TRBJ2-3; 7 nucleotides line up with TRBD2. Germline assignment: CDR1 MNHEY and CDR2 SVGEGT. V was pared by 6 bases and J by 2 bases, with 8 bases of the junction left unmatched. The CDR3 contains 15 residues. The CDR3 loop is CASRWGRADTDTQYF. The DNA for the CDR3 is TGTGCCAGCAGATGGGGGAGGGCCGACACAGATACGCAGTATTTT.

This clonotype was counted many times. This chain uses TRBV6-2 or TRBV6-3 with TRBJ2-3; D is perhaps TRBD2 (5 bases). Trimming cost V 5 bases and J 3 bases, with 12 bases left between them. Germline V gives CDR1 MNHEY, CDR2 SVGEGT. CDR3 length: 14 amino acids. This chain's CDR3 is CASSDRTLTDTQYF. The CDR3 DNA follows: TGTGCCAGCAGTGACCGGACTCTTACAGATACGCAGTATTTT.

This clonotype was seen at least ten times. The chain carries TRBV6-1 and TRBJ1-5, with a weak D call TRBD1 (6 bases). V shed 6 bases and J shed 7 bases, with 16 bases lying between them. Germline CDR1 and CDR2: MNHNS and SASEGT. The CDR3 loop spans 14 amino acids. This CDR3 is CASSSGQLNQPQHF. The CDR3 DNA follows: TGTGCCAGCAGCTCCGGACAGTTAAACCAGCCCCAGCATTTT.

Many counts were recorded for this clonotype. The chain combines TRBV28 with TRBJ2-7; TRBD1 or TRBD2 may be the D gene (6 bases each). CDR3 length: 13 amino acids. Germline loops: CDR1 MDHEN, CDR2 SYDVKM. V lost 8 bases to trimming and J lost 5 bases, with 16 bases between them. CDR3 loop: CASGSWGADEQYF. CDR3 nucleotides: TGTGCCAGCGGGTCGTGGGGGGCCGACGAGCAGTACTTC.

This clonotype was seen repeatedly, ten times or more. The chain couples TRBV5-6 to TRBJ2-2, with 8 bases lining up with TRBD2. J gave up 1 base and V 3 bases, and 11 bases lay outside the gene matches. The CDR3 sequence is 18 residues long. Germline V CDR1 and CDR2: SGHDT, YYEEEE. This CDR3 is CASSSMTGLAGNTGELFF. The CDR3 coding sequence is TGTGCCAGCAGCTCGATGACGGGGCTAGCGGGGAACACCGGGGAGCTGTTTTTT.

Ten or more counts support this clonotype. V gene TRBV4-2 combines with J gene TRBJ2-5; 7 bases align to TRBD2. There are 16 residues in the CDR3. V shed 0 bases, J shed 3 bases, and the junction held 7 bases outside the gene matches. Germline CDR1 is LGHNA and CDR2 is YNFKEQ. CDR3: CASSQDVPSGKETQYF. DNA for the CDR3: TGTGCCAGCAGCCAAGATGTGCCTAGCGGCAAAGAGACCCAGTACTTC.

This clonotype was detected many times. The chain uses TRBV28 and TRBJ2-7; 7 positions match TRBD2. Unmatched junction bases numbered 12, after V lost 5 bases and J lost 5 bases. CDR3 length equals 15 residues. Germline V gene lookup returns CDR1 MDHEN and CDR2 SYDVKM. The CDR3 loop reads CASSTWTRPGHEQYF. The CDR3 coding sequence is TGTGCCAGCAGTACCTGGACTAGGCCAGGACACGAGCAGTACTTC.

The chain uses TRBV29-1 and TRBJ2-7; 10 nucleotides agree with TRBD1. V was clipped by 3 bases and J by 2 bases; unmatched bases: 4. There are 14 residues in the CDR3. CDR1 SQVTM and CDR2 ANQGSEA come from the germline V gene. CDR3 sequence (DNA): TGCAGCGTTGAGGGACAGGGGCTAGCCTACGAGCAGTACTTC. Its protein is CSVEGQGLAYEQYF.

V is TRBV6-2 or TRBV6-3 and J is TRBJ2-1; 11 bases line up with TRBD2. The CDR3 is 15 amino acids. Losses at the gene ends were 5 bases for V and 7 bases for J; bases not matched to a gene: 7. Germline V lookup: CDR1 MNHEY, CDR2 SVGEGT. The CDR3: CASSGQLAGANEQFF. In nucleotides, the CDR3 is TGTGCCAGCAGTGGTCAACTAGCGGGAGCTAATGAGCAGTTCTTC.

This clonotype was counted at least ten times. The chain joins TRBV7-3 to TRBJ2-7; 9 bases are a match to TRBD1. Unmatched junction bases numbered 3, after V lost 2 bases and J lost 1 base. Germline CDR1 is SGHTA and CDR2 is FQGTGA. The CDR3 is 15 residues long. CDR3 loop: CASSLGTGPSYEQYF. DNA of the CDR3: TGTGCCAGCAGCTTAGGGACAGGGCCTTCCTACGAGCAGTACTTC.

The sample holds a few counts of this clonotype. The chain combines TRBV9 with TRBJ1-4, with a weak D call TRBD1 (6 bases). Trimming shortened V by 2 bases and J by 8 bases, and 7 bases separated the two germline ends. Germline V gives CDR1 SGDLS, CDR2 YYNGEE. The CDR3 is 12 amino acids. The CDR3 here is CASSVQGEKLFF. In DNA form, the CDR3 reads TGTGCCAGCAGCGTCCAGGGGGAAAAACTGTTTTTT.

At least ten counts were recorded for this clonotype. This chain connects TRBV20-1 to TRBJ2-1, with 13 bases matching TRBD2. The CDR3 extends over 16 amino acids. Trimming cost V 1 base and J 7 bases; bases outside gene matches: 7. Germline CDR1 and CDR2: DFQATT and SNEGSKA (reference sequence). CDR3 nucleotide sequence: TGCAGTGCTAGAGTTCCGGGACTAGCGGGAATTAATGAGCAGTTCTTC. It translates to CSARVPGLAGINEQFF.

This clonotype was counted only a few times. A read error is possible here, since a much larger clone lies one base away. This chain uses TRBV7-9 with TRBJ2-3; the D is unclear. Germline lookup yields CDR1 SEHNR and CDR2 FQNEAQ (reference sequence). The CDR3 covers 12 residues. Trimming stripped 6 bases from V and 8 bases from J, with 12 bases between. CDR3 in DNA: TGTGCCAGCAGGATGGACGCAGGTACGCAGTATTTT. Its translation is CASRMDAGTQYF.

On this clonotype: Possible read error: a much larger clone is one base away. The rearrangement links TRBV24-1 to TRBJ2-5; D remains unclear. Germline-derived CDR1 and CDR2 are KGHDR and SFDVKD. V was shortened by 6 bases and J by 5 bases, with 9 bases between the two germline ends. This CDR3 is 12 amino acids long. The CDR3 sequence: CATSLNRETQYF. The CDR3 DNA reads as TGTGCCACCAGTCTCAATCGTGAGACCCAGTACTTC.

This clonotype was detected only a few times. The CDR3 nucleotides are TGTGCCAGCAGCTCCAAGGCCCTACTTTTAGGAGAGACCCAGTACTTC. As protein: CASSSKALLLGETQYF. This chain uses TRBV7-9 with TRBJ2-5; D is unclear. The CDR3 totals 16 residues. V dropped 4 bases and J dropped 4 bases, with 19 bases sitting between them. Germline V CDR1 and CDR2: SEHNR, FQNEAQ (reference sequence).

A remark on this clonotype: A much larger clone lies a single base off, so this may be a read error. The rearrangement joins TRBV24-1 to TRBJ1-5, with D unresolved. The CDR3 contains 13 residues. Per the germline V gene, CDR1 is KGHDR and CDR2 is SFDVKD. The CDR3 spells CATSDQGNQLQHF. CDR3 DNA sequence: TGTGCCACCAGTGATCAAGGCAATCAGCTCCAGCATTTT.

This clonotype appeared many times. The chain has TRBV7-6 and TRBJ2-3; D remains unclear. The germline gives CDR1 SGHVS, CDR2 FNYEAQ. Trimming took 2 bases from V and 3 from J, leaving 6 bases between them. CDR3 length: 13 amino acids. The CDR3 bases are TGTGCCAGCAGCTTAATAGTTACAGATACGCAGTATTTT. Encoded protein: CASSLIVTDTQYF.

This clonotype was seen a handful of times. The gene calls are TRBV25-1 and TRBJ2-7; TRBD1 matches at 7 bases. The CDR3 runs to 14 residues. With 10 bases clipped from V and 1 base from J, the junction kept 10 bases outside the gene matches. CDR1 MGHDK and CDR2 SYGVNS come from the germline V gene. CDR3 residues: CATQSPGGSYEQYF. CDR3 DNA sequence: TGTGCCACGCAATCACCAGGGGGTTCCTACGAGCAGTACTTC.

In its sample, this clonotype was seen many times. The chain combines TRBV30 with TRBJ2-7, with D possibly being TRBD1 or TRBD2 (5 bases each). Per the germline V gene, CDR1 is GTSNPN and CDR2 is SVGIG (reference sequence). Trimming pared 2 bases from V and 2 bases from J, leaving 16 bases between. CDR3 length equals 15 residues. The CDR3 loop reads CAWSYRGPRTYEQYF. CDR3 coding DNA: TGTGCCTGGAGTTACCGGGGACCTCGTACCTACGAGCAGTACTTC. The full variable domain, completed using reference TRBV30 and TRBJ2-7, is SQTIHQWPATLVQPVGSPLSLECTVEGTSNPNLYWYRQAAGRGLQLLFYSVGIGQISSEVPQNLSASRPQDRQFILSSKKLLLSDSGFYLCAWSYRGPRTYEQYFGPGTRLTVT.

This clonotype has a count of ten or more. This chain uses TRBV28 with TRBJ2-1, with 9 bases identical to TRBD1. Germline V CDR1 and CDR2: MDHEN, SYDVKM. The CDR3 has 16 residues. The J segment lost 3 bases and the V segment lost 5 bases, leaving 8 bases of the junction unmatched. The CDR3 nucleotides are TGTGCCAGCAGTACAGAGGGACAGGGACGCTACAATGAGCAGTTCTTC. Residues: CASSTEGQGRYNEQFF.

The sample holds many counts of this clonotype. The gene calls are TRBV27 and TRBJ1-2; D remains ambiguous. The CDR3 extends over 12 amino acids. Trimming cost V 6 bases and J 2 bases, with 7 bases left between them. CDR1 is MNHEY and CDR2 is SMNVEV in the germline V gene (reference sequence). The CDR3 coding sequence is TGTGCCAGCAGATCTAGGAACTATGGCTACACCTTC. Translated, it gives CASRSRNYGYTF.

V usage is TRBV9 and J usage is TRBJ1-2; D not resolved. This CDR3 contains 17 residues. CDR1 SGDLS and CDR2 YYNGEE come from the germline V gene. V lost 0 bases and J lost 8, with 23 bases in between. The CDR3 DNA reads TGTGCCAGCAGCGTAGCTTTCGACCCGGACTCTGCGCGGGGCTACACCTTC. Residues: CASSVAFDPDSARGYTF.

This clonotype was seen repeatedly, ten times or more. The chain joins TRBV4-1 to TRBJ2-1; no reliable D call. V dropped 1 base and J dropped 0 bases, with 10 bases sitting between them. The CDR3 runs to 16 residues. The germline gives CDR1 MGHRA, CDR2 YSYEKL. CDR3 DNA: TGCGCCAGCAGCCAAGTTCCGCTCAGCTCCTACAATGAGCAGTTCTTC. It codes for CASSQVPLSSYNEQFF.